This T cell receptor beta chain appears in the sequencing data of a study of T cells in Graves' hyperthyroidism and ophthalmopathy. Amplified TCR beta CDR3 regions came from RNA transcripts. First-round RT-PCR of the TCR CDR3 relied on the HTBI primer set. TCRdb processed the multiplex PCR reads anew with MiXCR; each CDR3 protein has one entry. This sample has 300,000 to 350,000 distinct CDR3 sequences; approximately 17% occur once, and the top ten carry around 33%. This CDR3 is 12 amino acids long. Germline lookup yields CDR1 MNHNS and CDR2 SASEGT. V dropped 5 bases and J dropped 7 bases, with 8 bases sitting between them.

The J gene is TRBJ2-2, the V gene TRBV6-1; D call uncertain. Material for sequencing was blood. The TCR was taken from a man aged 25-40 years with Graves' hyperthyroidism. DNA of the CDR3: TGTGCCAGCAGTCCACTTAACGGGGAGCTGTTTTTT. This translates into CASSPLNGELFF.